The 15 T cell receptor beta chains in this list originate from one sample, sequenced in a study of regulatory T cells in long-lasting Graves disease. To make TCR beta libraries, researchers used iRepertoire HTBI primers and Arm-PCR of CDR3 regions. TCRdb processed the multiplex PCR reads anew with MiXCR; each CDR3 protein has one entry. The sample has 400,000 to 500,000 distinct CDR3 sequences, 21% seen once. Time point meaning: persistent/refractory GD, antithyroid drugs over 5 years with positive TRAb. Generation of the TCR library employed RNA extracted from PBMCs. Specimen: peripheral blood mononuclear cells (PBMCs), collected when the disease was refractory, from a patient treated with antithyroid drugs. Source of these receptors: a female donor with Graves disease.

This clonotype was recorded at least ten times. The CDR3 coding sequence is TGTGCCACCAGGTCATATGGGAGTGGGGGGATCCCAAAAAACATTCAGTACTTC. It translates to CATRSYGSGGIPKNIQYF. This chain connects TRBV15 to TRBJ2-4; D is perhaps TRBD2 (6 bases). The CDR3 runs to 18 residues. Trimming left V 6 bases short and J 4 bases short, with 25 bases between. Germline-derived CDR1 and CDR2 are LNHNV and YYDKDF (reference sequence).

This clonotype was recorded a few times. V usage is TRBV27 and J usage is TRBJ2-7; possible D gene TRBD2, 7 bases. CDR1 and CDR2 from the germline V gene are MNHEY and SMNVEV (reference sequence). V shed 8 bases and J shed 2 bases, with 13 bases lying between them. CDR3 length equals 13 residues. The CDR3 reads CASGRGGAYEQYF. DNA for the CDR3: TGTGCCAGCGGGAGGGGGGGAGCCTACGAGCAGTACTTC.

A few counts support this clonotype. The V and J genes are TRBV5-1 and TRBJ2-1; D not certain. With 0 bases removed from V and 0 bases from J, the gap between germline ends came to 10 bases. The germline V gene has CDR1 SGHRS and CDR2 YFSETQ. This CDR3 is built from 16 residues. CDR3 region: CASSLVGPSSYNEQFF. Here the CDR3 DNA reads TGCGCCAGCAGCTTGGTAGGGCCGAGCTCCTACAATGAGCAGTTCTTC. Looking up the rest from reference TRBV5-1 and TRBJ2-1 gives the full variable domain: KAGVTQTPRYLIKTRGQQVTLSCSPISGHRSVSWYQQTPGQGLQFLFEYFSETQRNKGNFPGRFSGRQFSNSRSEMNVSTLELGDSALYLCASSLVGPSSYNEQFFGPGTRLTVL.

The V gene is TRBV4-1, the J gene TRBJ1-1; a weak D match, TRBD1 (6 bases). The CDR3 consists of 16 residues. V was shortened by 3 bases and J by 2 bases, with 16 bases between the two germline ends. Germline V gene sequence: CDR1 MGHRA, CDR2 YSYEKL. The CDR3 is CASSQDALGGNTEAFF. The CDR3 DNA reads TGCGCCAGCAGCCAGGACGCCCTCGGGGGCAACACTGAAGCTTTCTTT.

This clonotype appeared many times. This sequence joins TRBV12-3 or TRBV12-4 and TRBJ1-5; TRBD1 is a possible D gene (5 bases). The CDR3 loop spans 13 amino acids. Trimming cost V 5 bases and J 4 bases, with 9 bases left between them. The CDR3 loop is CASSPTVNQPQHF. CDR3 nucleotide sequence: TGTGCCAGCAGTCCGACAGTAAATCAGCCCCAGCATTTT.

The chain employs TRBV4-1 and TRBJ2-5, with 8 bases aligning to TRBD2. V dropped 2 bases and J dropped 7; count of bases not matched to a gene: 9. Germline V gene sequence: CDR1 MGHRA, CDR2 YSYEKL. CDR3 length: 15 residues. The CDR3 sequence: CASSQRERERGTQYF. Written as DNA, the CDR3 is TGCGCCAGCAGCCAAAGAGAGCGGGAGCGGGGGACCCAGTACTTC.

This clonotype has only a few counts. The chain employs TRBV29-1 and TRBJ2-7, with D possibly being TRBD1 (6 bases). Germline V gene lookup returns CDR1 SQVTM and CDR2 ANQGSEA. Trimming left V 3 bases short and J 1 base short, with 19 bases between. The CDR3 has 16 amino acids. For the CDR3, the DNA is TGCAGCGTTGATATGGGGGCGAAGGGATCTTCCTACGAGCAGTACTTC. Amino acid sequence: CSVDMGAKGSSYEQYF.

This clonotype was seen a few times. The chain carries TRBV6-5 and TRBJ2-7; 9 bases are shared with TRBD2. With 8 bases clipped from V and 2 bases from J, the junction kept 10 bases outside the gene matches. CDR1 is MNHEY and CDR2 is SVGAGI in the germline V gene. The CDR3 loop spans 15 amino acids. As DNA, the CDR3 is TGTGCCAGCCGTTTACTAGCGGGCGGAACCTACGAGCAGTACTTC. Translation: CASRLLAGGTYEQYF.

The V gene is TRBV28, the J gene TRBJ2-3, with 8 bases fitting TRBD1. The length of the CDR3 is 16 residues. Trimming removed 3 bases from V and 0 bases from J; junction bases left unmatched: 5. Germline CDR1 reads MDHEN; CDR2 reads SYDVKM. CDR3 nucleotide sequence: TGTGCCAGCAGTTTTCCCGGGACAGGCAGCACAGATACGCAGTATTTT. Translated, it gives CASSFPGTGSTDTQYF.

This clonotype was detected ten times or more. V is TRBV24-1 and J is TRBJ1-2; no clear D. Germline CDR1 KGHDR, CDR2 SFDVKD. The CDR3 extends over 14 amino acids. The germline V and J ends were trimmed by 4 bases and 0 bases, with 8 bases remaining between them. CDR3 amino acids: CATSDWGTNYGYTF. For the CDR3, the DNA is TGTGCCACCAGTGACTGGGGAACTAACTATGGCTACACCTTC.

The J gene is TRBJ2-7, the V gene TRBV5-1; TRBD1 agrees at 9 bases. Germline CDR1 is SGHRS and CDR2 is YFSETQ. V lost 1 base to trimming and J lost 5 bases; unmatched junction nucleotides: 4. The CDR3 loop spans 14 amino acids. The CDR3 nucleotides are TGCGCCAGCAGCTTGACCTGGACAGGGGACGAGCAGTACTTC. Protein: CASSLTWTGDEQYF.

In this sample, this clonotype turned up many times. J is TRBJ1-1 and V is TRBV12-5, with no clear D. Germline CDR1 is LGHNT and CDR2 is FRNRAP. V lost 7 bases and J 4 bases, leaving 10 bases between the germline ends. The CDR3 consists of 12 residues. CDR3 region: CASVEGGTEAFF. As DNA, the CDR3 is TGTGCTAGTGTTGAGGGTGGCACTGAAGCTTTCTTT.

This clonotype showed up many times. This chain joins TRBV20-1 and TRBJ1-1, with D hard to call. V was shortened by 0 bases and J by 1 base, with 9 bases between the two germline ends. Germline V lookup: CDR1 DFQATT, CDR2 SNEGSKA (reference sequence). There are 14 residues in the CDR3. The CDR3 nucleotides read TGCAGTGCTAGAGATCCAGACACGAACACTGAAGCTTTCTTT. This sequence encodes CSARDPDTNTEAFF.

This clonotype has ten or more counts. The V and J genes are TRBV3-1 and TRBJ1-5; the D gene is possibly TRBD1 (6 bases). The germline gives CDR1 LGHDT, CDR2 YNNKEL (reference sequence). The CDR3 runs to 14 residues. V dropped 1 base and J dropped 4 bases, with 8 bases sitting between them. In nucleotides, the CDR3 is TGTGCCAGCAGCCAAGGGACAGCGAATCAGCCCCAGCATTTT. The encoded protein is CASSQGTANQPQHF.

This clonotype was counted a few times. The chain uses TRBV29-1 and TRBJ2-5; 11 bases line up with TRBD2. J lost 5 bases, V lost 6 bases, and 11 bases had no gene match. There are 15 residues in the CDR3. Germline loops: CDR1 SQVTM, CDR2 ANQGSEA. The CDR3 DNA reads as TGCAGCGTAGTAAAGATAGCGGGAGGGCCGGAGACCCAGTACTTC. It encodes CSVVKIAGGPETQYF.